Below, one T cell receptor beta chain is given with its context. The source of the sample is a study of shared clonotypes between healthy human individuals. Deep-level running was used for the assay. Researchers divided each subset's genomic DNA evenly across several immunoSEQ plates. This table comes from immunoSEQ multiplex PCR, and its TCRdb copy is limited to in-frame clones, with some not included. The sample shows roughly 2,500,000 clones, 93% of them seen only once. With 2 bases removed from V and 2 bases from J, the gap between germline ends came to 11 bases. CDR1 is SGHRS, CDR2 YFSETQ, per germline. The CDR3 runs to 16 residues.

This sequence originates from a young man in good health. Some clones in this sample may be carry-over from other donors' samples. Sequences were obtained from naive CD4+ T cells from PBMCs. Documented subset: CD45RA+ positively selected. The chain joins TRBV5-1 to TRBJ2-6; D perhaps matches TRBD1 (5 bases). The CDR3 reads CASSLGAGAGANVLTF. The CDR3 DNA reads as TGCGCCAGCAGCTTAGGGGCTGGAGCTGGGGCCAACGTCCTGACTTTC.